The 3 T cell receptor beta chains presented below share a single source sample, sequenced in a study of CD8 T cells in Susac syndrome. The RNA, about 0.45 to 1 ug, was put through reverse transcription using random hexamers. TCRdb called the immunoSEQ multiplex PCR reads again in MiXCR, with one record for every CDR3 protein. The sample holds 180,000 or so distinct CDR3 sequences, around 94% seen once. Sequenced sample: CD4+ T cells from PBMCs. The receptor set was obtained from a human donor in good health.

This chain connects TRBV9 to TRBJ1-5; 7 bases line up with TRBD1. Germline loops: CDR1 SGDLS, CDR2 YYNGEE. J was trimmed by 7 bases and V by 0 bases; bases with no gene match: 7. This CDR3 has 15 residues. CDR3 loop: CASSVEPDRAQPQHF. CDR3 bases: TGTGCCAGCAGCGTAGAGCCCGACAGGGCCCAGCCCCAGCATTTT.

V usage is TRBV30 and J usage is TRBJ2-3; D possibly corresponds to TRBD2 (6 bases). Germline V gene sequence: CDR1 GTSNPN, CDR2 SVGIG (reference sequence). The CDR3 runs to 15 residues. The germline V and J ends were trimmed by 0 bases and 3 bases, with 13 bases remaining between them. The CDR3 is CAWSVGGTRTDTQYF. CDR3 in DNA: TGTGCCTGGAGTGTGGGCGGGACGAGAACAGATACGCAGTATTTT.

This clonotype was recorded a few times. The chain carries TRBV20-1 and TRBJ1-2; D unresolved. This CDR3 has 13 amino acids. The V end lost 0 bases, the J end lost 5 bases, and 10 bases lay between the germline ends. The germline gives CDR1 DFQATT, CDR2 SNEGSKA (reference sequence). The CDR3 DNA sequence: TGCAGTGCTAGAGATCCGGGTACATATGGCTACACCTTC. Encoded protein: CSARDPGTYGYTF.